The 13 T cell receptor beta chains below were found in one sample sequenced in a study of monozygotic twins with cystic fibrosis. The protocol was immunoSEQ multiplex PCR, while the TCRdb copy is restricted to in-frame clones and leaves out a portion. The sample yields about 15,000 clones, approximately 98% seen once. Material for sequencing was blood. Receptors were obtained from a girl aged 2 to 9 with cystic fibrosis.

The genes are TRBV5-1 and TRBJ1-1, with D possibly matching TRBD1 (6 bases). There are 15 residues in the CDR3. Germline V lookup: CDR1 SGHRS, CDR2 YFSETQ. Deletions cut 2 bases from V and 7 bases from J, with 18 bases between. Here the CDR3 reads CASSLTSGQLFEAFF. CDR3 nucleotides: TGCGCCAGCAGCTTAACCTCTGGACAGCTATTTGAAGCTTTCTTT.

The chain carries TRBV29-1 and TRBJ2-5; D remains unclear. Germline CDR1 reads SQVTM; CDR2 reads ANQGSEA. CDR3 size: 13 residues. The V gene lost 7 bases and the J gene lost 3 bases, with 15 bases spanning the gap. The CDR3 loop is CSADRSEKETQYF. The CDR3 DNA reads TGCAGCGCCGACCGGTCAGAAAAAGAGACCCAGTACTTC.

This clone has only one observation. This chain uses TRBV29-1 with TRBJ2-7, with 9 bases matching TRBD2. The V gene end was trimmed by 4 bases and the J gene end by 6 bases; junction bases not matched to a gene: 4. The CDR3 has 12 residues. Germline assignment: CDR1 SQVTM and CDR2 ANQGSEA. The CDR3 region is CSVASGKGEQYF. CDR3 DNA sequence: TGCAGCGTTGCTAGCGGGAAAGGCGAGCAGTACTTC.

The chain uses TRBV4-2 and TRBJ1-2; D gene unclear. Per the germline V gene, CDR1 is LGHNA and CDR2 is YNFKEQ. The CDR3 loop spans 13 amino acids. Trimming pared 0 bases from V and 3 bases from J, leaving 5 bases between. Here the CDR3 reads CASSQDPDYGYTF. DNA for the CDR3: TGTGCCAGCAGCCAAGATCCTGACTATGGCTACACCTTC.

The gene calls are TRBV2 and TRBJ2-2; 8 nucleotides agree with TRBD1. The V segment lost 8 bases and the J segment 5 bases; nucleotides outside the gene matches: 4. Per the germline V gene, CDR1 is SNHLY and CDR2 is FYNNEI. The CDR3 loop spans 13 amino acids. This CDR3 reads CASEGQGTGELFF. The CDR3 nucleotides are TGTGCCAGCGAAGGACAGGGAACCGGGGAGCTGTTTTTT.

This chain joins TRBV27 and TRBJ1-1; D is undetermined. V was cut by 4 bases and J by 1 base, with 7 bases left in between. Germline CDR1 MNHEY, CDR2 SMNVEV (reference sequence). The CDR3 spans 13 residues. The CDR3 sequence is CASSWTENTEAFF. CDR3 nucleotide sequence: TGTGCCAGCAGTTGGACTGAGAACACTGAAGCTTTCTTT.

This sequence joins TRBV2 and TRBJ1-4; tentatively, D is TRBD1 (6 bases). This CDR3 comprises 15 residues. V was shortened by 2 bases and J by 8 bases, with 15 bases between the two germline ends. Germline values: CDR1 SNHLY, CDR2 FYNNEI. The CDR3 reads CASSESLTGGEKLFF. CDR3 sequence (DNA): TGTGCCAGCAGTGAAAGTCTGACAGGCGGGGAAAAACTGTTTTTT.

This chain connects TRBV5-1 to TRBJ2-3, with 14 nucleotides matching TRBD2. From germline, CDR1 is SGHRS and CDR2 YFSETQ. V was clipped by 4 bases and J by 6 bases; unmatched bases: 7. This CDR3 comprises 16 residues. CDR3 DNA sequence: TGCGCCAGCAGCCAACCGGGACTAGCGGGAGCGGATACGCAGTATTTT. Translating gives CASSQPGLAGADTQYF.

This clone was seen only once. The chain joins TRBV19 to TRBJ2-3; D is unresolved. This CDR3 spans 15 amino acids. The V end was cut by 2 bases, the J end by 3 bases, with 12 bases between. Germline V gene sequence: CDR1 LNHDA, CDR2 SQIVND (reference sequence). CDR3 in amino acids: CASSIRGSYTDTQYF. CDR3 bases: TGTGCCAGTAGTATAAGAGGCAGTTATACAGATACGCAGTATTTT.

This rearrangement joins TRBV9 to TRBJ2-2; possible D gene TRBD1, 6 bases. The CDR3 sequence is 16 residues long. Trimming shortened V by 0 bases and J by 0 bases, and 9 bases separated the two germline ends. Germline CDR1 and CDR2: SGDLS and YYNGEE. For the CDR3, the DNA is TGTGCCAGCAGCGTAGCGACAGGACCGAACACCGGGGAGCTGTTTTTT. Amino acid sequence: CASSVATGPNTGELFF.

The chain has TRBV11-2 and TRBJ1-1; D may be TRBD1 (6 bases). The ends were cut back, 2 bases at V and 1 base at J, with 11 bases in the middle. CDR1 is SGHAT, CDR2 FQNNGV, per germline. This CDR3 region has 15 residues. CDR3 in amino acids: CASSLWDTENTEAFF. CDR3 sequence (DNA): TGTGCCAGCAGCTTATGGGACACGGAGAACACTGAAGCTTTCTTT.

The chain carries TRBV5-6 and TRBJ2-1, with TRBD1 matching 9 bases. After removal of 2 bases from V and 8 bases from J, the junction contained 8 bases not matched to a gene. Germline V gene sequence: CDR1 SGHDT, CDR2 YYEEEE. This CDR3 region has 15 residues. CDR3: CASSFSGQGRDEQFF. The DNA of the CDR3 is TGTGCCAGCAGCTTCTCCGGACAGGGGCGGGATGAGCAGTTCTTC.

This chain connects TRBV2 to TRBJ2-2; D uncertain. CDR3 length: 13 amino acids. V was shortened by 6 bases and J by 4 bases, with 9 bases between the two germline ends. Per germline, CDR1 SNHLY and CDR2 FYNNEI. CDR3 protein: CASSSSATGELFF. In DNA form, the CDR3 reads TGTGCCAGCAGCTCTTCGGCCACCGGGGAGCTGTTTTTT.